The clone carrying this T cell receptor beta chain was found many times. The antigen remains undetermined. The germline V gene encodes CDR1 SGHRS and CDR2 YFSETQ. V lost 0 bases, J lost 4 bases, and 4 bases stayed unmatched. The length of the CDR3 is 15 residues. This record belongs to a study of blood T cells in healthy people across ages. Study results and caveats: Unsorted PBMCs prevented conclusive naive versus antigen-experienced comparison.

Together with a sample-barcoded 5' primer, a J-beta primer mix was included in a second PCR lasting about 7 to 11 cycles. MiXCR, run by TCRdb on the 5' RACE reads, gives a single entry per CDR3 protein. The sample lists about 720,000 distinct CDR3 sequences; 22% were seen once. Sequenced sample: blood. The chain couples TRBV5-1 to TRBJ2-5; 9 bases are a match to TRBD2. The sequence was obtained from a man aged 70 or older in good health. CDR3 amino acids: CASSLGTSEGETQYF. The CDR3 DNA follows: TGCGCCAGCAGCTTGGGGACTAGCGAGGGAGAGACCCAGTACTTC.